This T cell receptor (beta chain) was captured by sequencing in a study of cytomegalovirus exposure and HLA in healthy donors. Findings and caveats of the study: The authors considered a cluster of highly shared sequence variants likely to be a sequencing artifact. Because they were indistinguishable, some V segments, including TRBV6-2 and TRBV6-3, were excluded.

The PCR had 60 Vbeta and 13 Jbeta primers. Profiled with immunoSEQ multiplex PCR; TCRdb holds only in-frame clones, not every one. The sample shows about 160,000 clones, 81% of them seen only once. The CDR3 runs 12 residues. A remark on this clone: Its antigen is currently unknown.

The chain recombines TRBV21-1 with TRBJ1-2. TRBV21-1 is classified as a pseudogene. This TCR was sampled from a woman in her forties or fifties in good health and CMV-seronegative. Specimen: PBMCs. The CDR3 sequence: CASSHPRAGYTF. Here the CDR3 DNA reads TGTGCCAGCAGCCACCCGCGGGCTGGCTACACCTTC.